This TCR beta chain comes out of a study of blood T cell repertoires in COVID-19. Study as a whole: Donors in the United States, Italy and Spain gave samples during acute or convalescent COVID-19. Nucleic acid was either cDNA or gDNA, and it came from T cells, B-cell-depleted T cells, or PBMCs.

V was shortened by 0 bases and J by 1 base, with 9 bases between the two germline ends. The CDR3 is 16 residues long. The germline V gene has CDR1 LGHDT and CDR2 YNNKEL (reference sequence). A single count supports this clone. In the original processing: Reference gene primer amplification gave estimated nucleated cell counts. TCRdb's table, derived via immunoSEQ multiplex PCR, lists solely in-frame clones and lacks some. That table gives V, J and clone size, and the DNA gave D and trimming. The sample records under 100,000 clones, roughly 80% being singletons. The sample taken for sequencing was peripheral blood. The rearrangement uses TRBV3-1 (or the pseudogene TRBV3-2) and TRBJ1-4; D gene uncertain. The sequence was collected from a woman between 40 and 55 years old with active or convalescent COVID-19. Here the CDR3 reads CASSQDRGQTNEKLFF. The CDR3 DNA follows: TGTGCCAGCAGCCAAGATCGAGGTCAAACTAATGAAAAACTGTTTTTT.